This T cell receptor beta chain was recovered during a study of cytomegalovirus exposure and HLA in healthy donors. Findings and limits, study-wide: The likely origin of a cluster of highly shared sequence variants was a sequencing artifact. Cytomegalovirus status was reportedly diagnosed by the classifier with high specificity and sensitivity. A few V segments could not be told apart, such as TRBV6-2 and TRBV6-3, and were left out.

The PCR was carried out with 60 Vbeta primers and 13 Jbeta primers. The data were produced by immunoSEQ multiplex PCR, yet TCRdb's version contains in-frame clones alone and is incomplete. The sample includes a few hundred thousand clones, 80% to 90% seen only once; the top ten take around 2.8%. The CDR3 runs to 14 residues. The germline CDR1 and CDR2 sequences are WSHSY and SAAADI. J lost 0 bases, V lost 8 bases, and 3 bases had no gene match. Concerning this clone itself: Its antigen is unidentified.

This receptor was obtained from a man aged 25 to 45 in good health and CMV-seronegative. Sample: PBMCs. This chain joins TRBV10-2 and TRBJ2-2, with 7 bases lining up with TRBD1. The chain's CDR3 is CASRGQTNTGELFF. The CDR3 nucleotides read TGCGCCAGCCGGGGACAGACGAACACCGGGGAGCTGTTTTTT.